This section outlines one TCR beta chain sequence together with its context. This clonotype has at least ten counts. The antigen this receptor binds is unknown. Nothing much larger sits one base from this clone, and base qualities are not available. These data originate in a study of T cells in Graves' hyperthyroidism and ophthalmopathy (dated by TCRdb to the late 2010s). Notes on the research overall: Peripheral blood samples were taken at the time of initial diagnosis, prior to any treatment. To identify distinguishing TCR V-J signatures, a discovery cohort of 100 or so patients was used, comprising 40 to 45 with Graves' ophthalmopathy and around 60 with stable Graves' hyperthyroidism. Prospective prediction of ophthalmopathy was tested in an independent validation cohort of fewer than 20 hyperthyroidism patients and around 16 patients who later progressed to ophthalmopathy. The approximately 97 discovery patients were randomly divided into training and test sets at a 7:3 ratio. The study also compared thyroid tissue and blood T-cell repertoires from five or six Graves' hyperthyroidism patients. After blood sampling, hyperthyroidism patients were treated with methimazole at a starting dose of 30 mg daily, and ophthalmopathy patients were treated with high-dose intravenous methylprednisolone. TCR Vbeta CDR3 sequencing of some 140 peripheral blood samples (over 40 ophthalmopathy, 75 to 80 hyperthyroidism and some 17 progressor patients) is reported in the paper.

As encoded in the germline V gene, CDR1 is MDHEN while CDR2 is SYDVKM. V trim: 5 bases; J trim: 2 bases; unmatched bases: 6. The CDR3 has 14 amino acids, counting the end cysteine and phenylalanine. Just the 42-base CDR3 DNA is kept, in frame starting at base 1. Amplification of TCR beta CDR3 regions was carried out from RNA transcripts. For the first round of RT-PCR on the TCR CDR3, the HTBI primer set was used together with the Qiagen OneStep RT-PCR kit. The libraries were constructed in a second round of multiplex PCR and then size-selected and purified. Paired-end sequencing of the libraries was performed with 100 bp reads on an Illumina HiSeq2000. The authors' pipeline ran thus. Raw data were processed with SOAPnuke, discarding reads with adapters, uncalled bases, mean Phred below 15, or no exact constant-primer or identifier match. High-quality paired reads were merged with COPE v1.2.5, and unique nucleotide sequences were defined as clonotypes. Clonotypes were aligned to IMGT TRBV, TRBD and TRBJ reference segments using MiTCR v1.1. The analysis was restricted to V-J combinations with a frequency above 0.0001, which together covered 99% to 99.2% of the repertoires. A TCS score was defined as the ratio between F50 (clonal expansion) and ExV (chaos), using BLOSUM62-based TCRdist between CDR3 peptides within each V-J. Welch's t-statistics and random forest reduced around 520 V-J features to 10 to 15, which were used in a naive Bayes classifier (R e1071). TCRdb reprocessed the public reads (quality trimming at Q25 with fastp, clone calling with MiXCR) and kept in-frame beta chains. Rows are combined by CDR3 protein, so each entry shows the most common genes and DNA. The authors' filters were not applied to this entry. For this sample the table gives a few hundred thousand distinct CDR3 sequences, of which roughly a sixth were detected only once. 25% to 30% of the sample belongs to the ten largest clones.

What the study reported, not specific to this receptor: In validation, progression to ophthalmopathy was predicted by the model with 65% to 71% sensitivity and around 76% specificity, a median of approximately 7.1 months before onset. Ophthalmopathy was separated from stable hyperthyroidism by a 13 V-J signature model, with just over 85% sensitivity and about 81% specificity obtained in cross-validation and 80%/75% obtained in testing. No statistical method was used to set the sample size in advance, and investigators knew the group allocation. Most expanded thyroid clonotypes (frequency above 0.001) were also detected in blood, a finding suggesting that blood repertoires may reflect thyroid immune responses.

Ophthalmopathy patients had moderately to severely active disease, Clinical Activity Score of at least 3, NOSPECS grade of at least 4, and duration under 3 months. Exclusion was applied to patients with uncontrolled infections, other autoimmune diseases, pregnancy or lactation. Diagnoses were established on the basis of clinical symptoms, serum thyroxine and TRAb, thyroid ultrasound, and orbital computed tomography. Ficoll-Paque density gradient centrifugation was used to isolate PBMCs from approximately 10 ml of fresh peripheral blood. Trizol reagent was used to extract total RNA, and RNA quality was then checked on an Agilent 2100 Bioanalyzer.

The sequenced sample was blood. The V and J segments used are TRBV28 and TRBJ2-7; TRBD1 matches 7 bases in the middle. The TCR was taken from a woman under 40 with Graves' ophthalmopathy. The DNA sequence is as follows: TGTGCCAGCAGTATACCGACAGGGACCTACGAGCAGTACTTC. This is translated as CASSIPTGTYEQYF.